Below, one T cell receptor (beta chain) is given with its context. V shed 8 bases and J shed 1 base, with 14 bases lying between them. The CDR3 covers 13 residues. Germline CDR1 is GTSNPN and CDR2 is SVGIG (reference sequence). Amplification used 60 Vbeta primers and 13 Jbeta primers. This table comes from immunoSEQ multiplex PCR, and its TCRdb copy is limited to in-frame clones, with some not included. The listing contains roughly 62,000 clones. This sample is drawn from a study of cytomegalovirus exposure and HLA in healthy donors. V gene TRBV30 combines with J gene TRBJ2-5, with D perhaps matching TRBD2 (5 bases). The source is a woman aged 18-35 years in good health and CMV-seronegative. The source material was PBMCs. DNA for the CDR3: TGTGCCCGCGGAGGAAGGGCCCAAGAGACCCAGTACTTC. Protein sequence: CARGGRAQETQYF.